This T cell receptor beta chain appears in the sequencing data of a study of CXCR3-negative and CXCR3-positive naive CD8 T cells. This CDR3 is 17 amino acids long. CDR1 and CDR2 from the germline V gene are SGHDN and FVKESK. Study-wide results and caveats: Hydrophobicity of TRB CDR3s was greater in CXCR3-positive naive cells than in CXCR3-negative naive cells.

Turning to this clonotype: Its antigen is not known.

The libraries of TRB cDNA were constructed through 5' RACE using UMI labels. Each CDR3 protein gets one entry in TCRdb, which reprocessed the 5' RACE reads and gives no DNA. The listing records tens of thousands of distinct CDR3 sequences. The sample taken for sequencing was naive CXCR3+ CD8+ T cells from blood. The subset here: CD45RO-CCR7+CD27+CD95- naive CD8+ T cells expressing CXCR3 (TNR3+). V and J are TRBV14 and TRBJ2-1; with no DNA, the TCRdb D assignment of TRBD1 cannot be verified. This receptor was identified in a human donor in good health. Some clones in this sample may be carry-over from other donors' samples. CDR3 protein: CASSYSDPRTGFHEQFF.